The 5 T cell receptor beta chains below were found in one sample sequenced in a study of blood T cell repertoires in COVID-19. The data were produced by immunoSEQ multiplex PCR, yet TCRdb's version contains in-frame clones alone and is incomplete. The top ten hold around 5% of the sample, which has 25,000 to 30,000 clones, 88% seen once. Sequencing input: peripheral blood. All receptors come from a human donor in a cohort sampled during active COVID-19.

The chain couples TRBV27 to TRBJ2-1; 7 bases map to TRBD1. The CDR3 sequence is 11 residues long. Germline CDR1 is MNHEY and CDR2 is SMNVEV (reference sequence). V gave up 10 bases and J gave up 7 bases; unmatched junction bases: 4. The chain's CDR3 is CATSQGNEQFF. The CDR3 coding sequence is TGTGCCACCTCACAGGGGAATGAGCAGTTCTTC.

The V call is TRBV6-5, the J call TRBJ1-2; D unclear. The V end was cut by 2 bases, the J end by 7 bases, with 14 bases between. Germline CDR1 is MNHEY and CDR2 is SVGAGI. The CDR3 loop spans 14 amino acids. The CDR3 bases are TGTGCCAGCAGTTACGAGAGTGTTTTCGGTGGCTACACCTTC. This codes for CASSYESVFGGYTF.

The chain carries TRBV6-2 or TRBV6-3 and TRBJ2-6; possible D gene TRBD1, 5 bases. Germline loops: CDR1 MNHEY, CDR2 SVGEGT. The CDR3 is 16 amino acids. Trimming stripped 5 bases from V and 2 bases from J, with 13 bases between. The CDR3: CASSVTGTAGANVLTF. CDR3 sequence (DNA): TGTGCCAGCAGTGTAACAGGAACTGCTGGGGCCAACGTCCTGACTTTC.

The chain links TRBV28 to TRBJ1-4; no firm D call. Trimming cost V 1 base and J 1 base, with 7 bases left between them. CDR3 length: 15 residues. Germline V CDR1 and CDR2: MDHEN, SYDVKM. This CDR3 reads CASSLSLGTNEKLFF. CDR3 DNA sequence: TGTGCCAGCAGTTTATCGCTCGGAACTAATGAAAAACTGTTTTTT. The complete variable domain, with remaining parts taken from reference TRBV28 and TRBJ1-4, reads DVKVTQSSRYLVKRTGEKVFLECVQDMDHENMFWYRQDPGLGLRLIYFSYDVKMKEKGDIPEGYSVSREKKERFSLILESASTNQTSMYLCASSLSLGTNEKLFFGSGTQLSVL.

The rearrangement uses TRBV19 and TRBJ1-1; D is undetermined. The germline V and J ends were trimmed by 4 bases and 7 bases, with 13 bases remaining between them. CDR1 and CDR2 (germline): LNHDA, SQIVND (reference sequence). The CDR3 consists of 13 residues. The CDR3 here is CASSNEAYSEAFF. The DNA of the CDR3 is TGTGCCAGTAGTAATGAGGCGTATAGTGAAGCTTTCTTT.